Below are 9 T cell receptor beta chains sequenced from a single sample in a study of cytomegalovirus exposure and HLA in healthy donors. Primers for the PCR totalled 60 Vbeta and 13 Jbeta. Data came from immunoSEQ multiplex PCR; TCRdb stores just in-frame clones and leaves some out. The table includes some 170,000 clones, 80% detected once. Sequencing was carried out using PBMCs. Receptors originate from a man between 18 and 35 years old in good health and CMV-seropositive.

The sample holds one count of this clone. Here the CDR3 reads CASSELGDSYNEQFF. In nucleotides, the CDR3 is TGTGCCAGCAGTGAGCTCGGGGACTCCTACAATGAGCAGTTCTTC. The chain has TRBV2 and TRBJ2-1; D may be TRBD2 (5 bases). Per the germline V gene, CDR1 is SNHLY and CDR2 is FYNNEI. The CDR3 totals 15 residues. Trimming took 3 bases from V and 0 from J, leaving 9 bases between them.

A note on this clone: The sample carries other DNA sequences with the same CDR3. The J gene is TRBJ2-7, the V gene TRBV5-1; 8 bases are shared with TRBD2. J gave up 2 bases and V 0 bases, and 4 bases lay outside the gene matches. The V gene's germline CDR1 is SGHRS and CDR2 YFSETQ. CDR3 size: 15 residues. CDR3 loop: CASSLDGRGAYEQYF. DNA of the CDR3: TGCGCCAGCAGCTTGGACGGGCGGGGGGCCTACGAGCAGTACTTC.

The chain carries TRBV5-4 and TRBJ1-3; a possible D gene is TRBD1 (6 bases). Deletions cut 0 bases from V and 0 bases from J, with 10 bases between. This CDR3 is built from 16 residues. Germline CDR1 and CDR2: SGHNT and YYREEE (reference sequence). CDR3 protein: CASSLAGTISGNTIYF. The DNA for the CDR3 is TGTGCCAGCAGCTTGGCAGGGACAATCTCTGGAAACACCATATATTTT.

The rearrangement uses TRBV21-1 and TRBJ1-1. TRBV21-1 is noted as a pseudogene. The CDR3 length is 13 residues. CDR3 in amino acids: CASSKGANTEAFF. The CDR3 DNA reads as TGTGCCAGCAGCAAAGGAGCGAACACTGAAGCTTTCTTT.

The rearrangement uses TRBV5-4 and TRBJ2-7; D is unclear. Trimming removed 2 bases from V and 3 bases from J, with 15 bases in between. The CDR3 extends over 15 amino acids. Per the germline V gene, CDR1 is SGHNT and CDR2 is YYREEE (reference sequence). CDR3 region: CASSFDKASRYEQYF. The CDR3 coding sequence is TGTGCCAGCAGCTTCGACAAGGCAAGTCGCTACGAGCAGTACTTC.

This clone showed up just a few times. The chain recombines TRBV30 with TRBJ1-1, with D possibly TRBD1 on 5 matching bases. The CDR3 is 13 residues long. Germline loops: CDR1 GTSNPN, CDR2 SVGIG (reference sequence). V gave up 2 bases and J gave up 1 base, with 8 bases separating them. CDR3 region: CAWSQGWNTEAFF. CDR3 nucleotides: TGTGCCTGGAGTCAGGGCTGGAACACTGAAGCTTTCTTT.

The chain links TRBV19 to TRBJ2-1; 13 positions agree with TRBD2. This CDR3 has 14 residues. Germline CDR1 is LNHDA and CDR2 is SQIVND (reference sequence). With 7 bases clipped from V and 8 bases from J, the junction kept 5 bases outside the gene matches. In DNA, the CDR3 is TGTGCCAGTACTAAAGGACTAGCGGGAGATGAGCAGTTCTTC. It yields the protein CASTKGLAGDEQFF.

J is TRBJ1-2 and V is TRBV14; tentative D call: TRBD1 (6 bases). Trimming stripped 3 bases from V and 2 bases from J, with 19 bases between. CDR3 length: 17 amino acids. CDR1 and CDR2 (germline): SGHDN, FVKESK. This CDR3 is CASSHGVNRASNYGYTF. The CDR3 DNA follows: TGTGCCAGCAGCCATGGTGTAAACAGGGCATCGAACTATGGCTACACCTTC.

The chain couples TRBV11-3 to TRBJ2-7; 8 nucleotides agree with TRBD1. The CDR3 has 14 residues. V dropped 6 bases and J dropped 3; count of bases not matched to a gene: 7. CDR1 and CDR2 from the germline V gene are SGHNT and YENEEA. CDR3 region: CASRGTGGNYEQYF. As DNA, the CDR3 is TGTGCCAGCAGAGGTACAGGGGGTAACTACGAGCAGTACTTC.